This T cell receptor (beta chain) originates from a study of shared clonotypes between healthy human individuals. V gave up 3 bases and J gave up 3 bases, with 8 bases separating them. There are 13 residues in the CDR3. Germline CDR1 reads SEHNR; CDR2 reads FQNEAQ (reference sequence). Data came from immunoSEQ multiplex PCR; TCRdb stores just in-frame clones and leaves some out. This sample has about 2.2 million clones; roughly 93% occur once, and the top ten carry under 2%. CD45RO negativity and positive selection for CCR7 defined naive CD8 cells, a population that excluded terminally differentiated effector memory CD45RA+ cells.

The source of this sequence is a man aged 18 to 30 in good health. Some clones in this sample may be carry-over from other donors' samples. This chain links TRBV7-9 with TRBJ1-1; D is perhaps TRBD1 (5 bases). Sequencing input: naive CD8+ T cells from PBMCs. As DNA, the CDR3 is TGTGCCAGCAGCTTTGGGGCGGACACTGAAGCTTTCTTT. This gives the protein CASSFGADTEAFF.